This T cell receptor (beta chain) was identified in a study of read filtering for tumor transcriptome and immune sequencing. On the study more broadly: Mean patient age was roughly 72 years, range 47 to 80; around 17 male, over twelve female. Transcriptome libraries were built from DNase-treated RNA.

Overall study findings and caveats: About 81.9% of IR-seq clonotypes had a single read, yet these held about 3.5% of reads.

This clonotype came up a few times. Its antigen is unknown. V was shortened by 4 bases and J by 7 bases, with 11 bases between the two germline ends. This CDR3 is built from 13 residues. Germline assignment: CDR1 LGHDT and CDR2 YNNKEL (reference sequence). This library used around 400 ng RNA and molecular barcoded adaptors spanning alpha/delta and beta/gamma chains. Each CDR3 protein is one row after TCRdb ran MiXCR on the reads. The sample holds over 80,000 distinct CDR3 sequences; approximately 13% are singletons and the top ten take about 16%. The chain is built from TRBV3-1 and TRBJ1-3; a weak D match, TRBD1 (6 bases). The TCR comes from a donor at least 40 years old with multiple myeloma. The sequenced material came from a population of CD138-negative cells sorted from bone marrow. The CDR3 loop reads CASSPAQGNTIYF. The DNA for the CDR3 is TGTGCCAGCAGCCCAGCCCAGGGGAACACCATATATTTT.